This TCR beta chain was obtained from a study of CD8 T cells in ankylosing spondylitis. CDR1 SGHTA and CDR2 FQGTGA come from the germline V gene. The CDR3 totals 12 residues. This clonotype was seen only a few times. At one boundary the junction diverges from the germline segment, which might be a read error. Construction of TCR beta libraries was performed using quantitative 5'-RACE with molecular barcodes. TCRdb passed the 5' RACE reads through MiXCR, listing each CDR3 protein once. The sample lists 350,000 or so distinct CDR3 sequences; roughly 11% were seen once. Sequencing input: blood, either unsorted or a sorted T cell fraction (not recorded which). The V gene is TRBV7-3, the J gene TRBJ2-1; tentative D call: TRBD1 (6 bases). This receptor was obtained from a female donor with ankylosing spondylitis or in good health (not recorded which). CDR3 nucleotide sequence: TGTGCCAGCAGTTTAAAGGGGGATGAGCAGTTCTTC. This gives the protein CASSLKGDEQFF. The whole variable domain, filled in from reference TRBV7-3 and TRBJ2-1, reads GAGVSQTPSNKVTEKGKYVELRCDPISGHTALYWYRQSLGQGPEFLIYFQGTGAADDSGLPNDRFFAVRPEGSVSTLKIQRTERGDSAVYLCASSLKGDEQFFGPGTRLTVL.